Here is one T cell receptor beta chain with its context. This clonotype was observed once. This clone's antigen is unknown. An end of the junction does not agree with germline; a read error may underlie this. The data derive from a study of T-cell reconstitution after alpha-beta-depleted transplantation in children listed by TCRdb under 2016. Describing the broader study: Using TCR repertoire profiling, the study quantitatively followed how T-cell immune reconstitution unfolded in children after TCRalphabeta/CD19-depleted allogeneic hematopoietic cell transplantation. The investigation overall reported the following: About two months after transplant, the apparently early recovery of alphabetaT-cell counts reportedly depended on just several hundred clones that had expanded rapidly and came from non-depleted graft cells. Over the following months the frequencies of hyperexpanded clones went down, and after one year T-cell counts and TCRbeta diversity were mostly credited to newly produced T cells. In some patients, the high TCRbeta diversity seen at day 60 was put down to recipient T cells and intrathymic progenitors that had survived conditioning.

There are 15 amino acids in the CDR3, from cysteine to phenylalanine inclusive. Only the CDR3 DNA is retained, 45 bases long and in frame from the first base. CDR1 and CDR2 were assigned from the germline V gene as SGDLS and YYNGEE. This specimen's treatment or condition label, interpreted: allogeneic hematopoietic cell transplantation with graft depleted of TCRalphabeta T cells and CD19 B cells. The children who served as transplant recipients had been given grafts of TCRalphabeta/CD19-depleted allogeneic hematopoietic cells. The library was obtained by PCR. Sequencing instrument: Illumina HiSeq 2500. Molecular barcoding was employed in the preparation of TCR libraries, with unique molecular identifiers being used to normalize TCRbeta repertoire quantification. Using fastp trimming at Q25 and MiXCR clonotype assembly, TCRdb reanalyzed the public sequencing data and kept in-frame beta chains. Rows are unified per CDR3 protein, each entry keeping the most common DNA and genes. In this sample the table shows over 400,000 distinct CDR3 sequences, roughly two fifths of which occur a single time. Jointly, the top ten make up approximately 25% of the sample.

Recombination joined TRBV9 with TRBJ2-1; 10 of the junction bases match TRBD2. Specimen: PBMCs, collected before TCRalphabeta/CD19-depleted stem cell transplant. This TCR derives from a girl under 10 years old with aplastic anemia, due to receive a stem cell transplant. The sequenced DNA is TGTGCCGGCAGCGTGAGGACTAGCGGATACAATGAGCAGTTCTTC. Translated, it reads CAGSVRTSGYNEQFF.